These T cell receptor beta chains were read from a single sample in a study of early T cells in non-severe SARS-CoV-2 infection. From the 5' RACE reads, TCRdb called clonotypes with MiXCR, one entry per CDR3 protein. In the table there are 40,000 to 55,000 distinct CDR3 sequences, about 6.5% of which are singletons. Material: whole blood, obtained at baseline. The receptors stem from an adult who was a healthcare worker with PCR-confirmed SARS-CoV-2 infection or an uninfected control (not recorded which). Both conserved end residues are part of each CDR3. D genes are given only for firm matches. Only part of the rows carry a size: once, few, many, or a class if the clone is expanded.

TGTGCCAGCAGTGCCCACTACGAGCAGTACTTC,CASSAHYEQYF,TRBJ2-7,NA,few,TRBV2
TGTGCCAGCAGTGAGAGTATCTACAATGAGCAGTTCTTC,CASSESIYNEQFF,TRBJ2-1,NA,NA,TRBV2
TGCAGTGCTAGAAAGACAGGGGGCGAGGAGCAGTACTTC,CSARKTGGEEQYF,TRBJ2-7,TRBD1,many,TRBV20-1
TGTGCCAGCAGTTTATGGACGGCTAATTCACCCCTCCACTTT,CASSLWTANSPLHF,TRBJ1-6,NA,NA,TRBV27
TGCAGTGCTAGACGGGAGATCACCGGGGAGCTGTTTTTT,CSARREITGELFF,TRBJ2-2,NA,many,TRBV20-1
TGCAGTGCTCGGCGGGACAGGAGCTACGAGCAGTACTTC,CSARRDRSYEQYF,TRBJ2-7,TRBD1,few,TRBV20-1
TGTGCCAGCTCGCCAGGGACGAGGGTGACAGATACGCAGTATTTT,CASSPGTRVTDTQYF,TRBJ2-3,NA,NA,TRBV6-6
TGTGCCAGCAGTTTGACGTACTACGAGCAGTACTTC,CASSLTYYEQYF,TRBJ2-7,NA,NA,TRBV28
TGTGCCAGCAGCTTTAGTGGGGCCTCGGCAGAGACCCAGTACTTC,CASSFSGASAETQYF,TRBJ2-5,NA,many,TRBV7-3
TGCGCCAGCAGCTTGGTTGTAGGCACGTCCACAGATACGCAGTATTTT,CASSLVVGTSTDTQYF,TRBJ2-3,NA,NA,TRBV5-1
TGTGCCAGCAGCAGGGCCATTCAGTACTTC,CASSRAIQYF,TRBJ2-4,NA,NA,TRBV6-1
TGTGCCAGCAGTCTCGGACTAGCGGGATTGCGAAATACGCAGTATTTT,CASSLGLAGLRNTQYF,TRBJ2-3,TRBD2,many,TRBV9
TGTGCCAGCAGCCCCTCCGCGGGGCACACCGGGGAGCTGTTTTTT,CASSPSAGHTGELFF,TRBJ2-2,NA,many,TRBV7-3
TGCAGCGTTGAAGATAGAGTAGCGGGAGCTTTTGGTGAGCAGTTCTTC,CSVEDRVAGAFGEQFF,TRBJ2-1,TRBD2,NA,TRBV29-1
TGTGCCTGGAGTTCCGGTAGTTTGGGGACACTGGCCGAGCAGTACTTC,CAWSSGSLGTLAEQYF,TRBJ2-7,NA,few,TRBV30
TGTGCCAGCAGTTTAGGCAAGCTAGGCACTGAAGCTTTCTTT,CASSLGKLGTEAFF,TRBJ1-1,NA,many,TRBV12-3/TRBV12-4